Given below is one TCR beta chain in context. The repertoire was sequenced with immunoSEQ multiplex PCR; TCRdb's copy has only in-frame clones and lacks some. Of approximately 260,000 clones in the sample, about 80% are singletons; the top ten hold roughly 10%. The CDR3 extends over 14 amino acids. The V gene's germline CDR1 is GTSNPN and CDR2 SVGIG (reference sequence). Trimming removed 8 bases from V and 8 bases from J, with 22 bases in between. This sample was taken from a study of blood T cell repertoires in COVID-19. Background on the study: PBMCs, B-cell-depleted T cells, or T cells provided the cDNA or gDNA that made up the material.

Sequenced input: peripheral blood. The chain is built from TRBV30 and TRBJ2-1, with a possible D match to TRBD2 (7 bases). This clonotype was obtained from a woman of 80 years or more with acute or convalescent COVID-19. The CDR3 is CARSSRGARYEQFF. The CDR3 nucleotides are TGTGCCCGCTCGTCTCGGGGGGCGCGATATGAGCAGTTCTTC.